Included here is one T cell receptor (beta chain) sequence, with context. What it binds is unknown. The entry originates in a study of post-analysis software for immune sequencing data. Study results and caveats: Controls significantly exceeded multiple sclerosis patients in normalized Chao1 diversity. Samples made in the same batch grouped tightly together by F measure. Patients showed TRBV5-6, TRBV5-1 and TRBV20-1 among a few TRBV segments more frequent than in controls.

The TCR beta cDNA libraries carried unique molecular identifiers. A population of 1 to 10 million T cells gave rise to about half a million cDNA molecules. From the PCR reads, TCRdb called clonotypes with MiXCR, one entry per CDR3 protein. The sample lists approximately 360,000 distinct CDR3 sequences, around a third occurring once. V was pared by 5 bases and J by 0 bases, with 18 bases between. Germline V CDR1 and CDR2: SGHAT, FQNNGV. This CDR3 is 17 amino acids long. The chain carries TRBV11-2 and TRBJ2-3; no reliable D call. The sample taken for sequencing was blood. The origin of this receptor is a girl aged 5 to 17 with multiple sclerosis. CDR3 nucleotides: TGTGCCAGCAGCCGTTCGGCTGGCGGTTCGAGCACAGATACGCAGTATTTT. Protein: CASSRSAGGSSTDTQYF.